This T cell receptor (beta chain) was sequenced for a study of T cells in Graves' hyperthyroidism and ophthalmopathy. Study conclusions and caveats: Peripheral blood also featured most of the thyroid clonotypes expanded above 0.001. Model predictions of ophthalmopathy came a median approximately 6.5 months before onset.

This clonotype was seen a few times. The target antigen is unknown. The source material, RNA transcripts, was used to amplify TCR beta CDR3 regions. First-round RT-PCR targeting the TCR CDR3 was performed with the HTBI primer set. TCRdb reprocessed the multiplex PCR reads with MiXCR, giving one entry per CDR3 protein. This table holds hundreds of thousands of distinct CDR3 sequences, approximately 23% found once. Trimming removed 3 bases from V and 2 bases from J; junction bases left unmatched: 15. Germline V gives CDR1 MNHEY, CDR2 SVGEGT. The CDR3 has 19 amino acids. Exclusion of patients followed from uncontrolled infection, other autoimmune disease, pregnancy or lactation. Diagnosing involved the use of clinical symptoms, serum thyroxine and TRAb, thyroid ultrasound and orbital computed tomography.

This TCR was sampled from a man aged 30 to 45 with Graves' ophthalmopathy. V gene TRBV6-2 or TRBV6-3 combines with J gene TRBJ2-5; 10 nucleotides line up with TRBD2. Sequenced: blood. The CDR3 is CASSYTFSLAGVGQETQYF. CDR3 DNA sequence: TGTGCCAGCAGTTATACTTTCAGTCTAGCGGGAGTCGGGCAAGAGACCCAGTACTTC.